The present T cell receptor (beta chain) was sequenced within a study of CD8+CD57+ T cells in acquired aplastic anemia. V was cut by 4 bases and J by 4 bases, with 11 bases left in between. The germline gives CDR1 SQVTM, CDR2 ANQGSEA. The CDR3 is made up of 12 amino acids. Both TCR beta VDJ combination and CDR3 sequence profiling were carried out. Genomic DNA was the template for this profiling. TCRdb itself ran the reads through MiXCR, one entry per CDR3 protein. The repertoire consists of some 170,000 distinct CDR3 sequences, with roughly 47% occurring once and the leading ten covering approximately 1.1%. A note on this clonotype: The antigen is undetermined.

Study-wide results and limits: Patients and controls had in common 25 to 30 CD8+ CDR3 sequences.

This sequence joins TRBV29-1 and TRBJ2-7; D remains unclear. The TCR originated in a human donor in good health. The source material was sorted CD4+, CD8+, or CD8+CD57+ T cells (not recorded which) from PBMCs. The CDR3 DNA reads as TGCAGCGTTGTCGGCCGTGGGTACGAGCAGTACTTC. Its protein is CSVVGRGYEQYF.